This T cell receptor beta chain was captured by sequencing in a study of blood T cell repertoires in COVID-19. Profiling relied on immunoSEQ multiplex PCR, and the TCRdb table lists in-frame clones only, not all of them. This sample has about 370,000 clones, with nearly 90% found just once. Germline loops: CDR1 SGHDT, CDR2 YYEEEE. The CDR3 contains 15 residues. Trimming removed 2 bases from V and 3 bases from J, with 12 bases in between. Participant reports of clinical history set cohort assignment. Two negative PCRs, clearance, or symptom resolution had been documented for recovered Cohort 3 donors. V is TRBV5-6 and J is TRBJ1-5; D ambiguous. This TCR came from a woman aged 30 to 39 who had recovered from COVID-19. Sequencing was carried out using PBMCs or T cells enriched from blood (not recorded which). This CDR3 reads CASSLTGVDNQPQHF. The CDR3 DNA reads TGTGCCAGCAGCTTAACCGGGGTTGACAATCAGCCCCAGCATTTT.